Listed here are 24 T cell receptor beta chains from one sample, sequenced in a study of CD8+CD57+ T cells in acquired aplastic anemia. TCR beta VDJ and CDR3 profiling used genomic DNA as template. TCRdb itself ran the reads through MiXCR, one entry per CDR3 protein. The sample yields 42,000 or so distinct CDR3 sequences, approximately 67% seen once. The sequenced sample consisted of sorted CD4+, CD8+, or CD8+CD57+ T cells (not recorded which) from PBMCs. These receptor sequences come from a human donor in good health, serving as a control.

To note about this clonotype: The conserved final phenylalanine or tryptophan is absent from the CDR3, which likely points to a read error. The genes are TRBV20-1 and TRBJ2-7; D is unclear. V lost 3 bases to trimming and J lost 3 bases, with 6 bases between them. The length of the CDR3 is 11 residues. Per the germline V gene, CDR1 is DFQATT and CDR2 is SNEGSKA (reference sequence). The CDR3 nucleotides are TGCAGTGCTAGTTCCGGCTACGAGCAGTACCTC. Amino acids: CSASSGYEQYL.

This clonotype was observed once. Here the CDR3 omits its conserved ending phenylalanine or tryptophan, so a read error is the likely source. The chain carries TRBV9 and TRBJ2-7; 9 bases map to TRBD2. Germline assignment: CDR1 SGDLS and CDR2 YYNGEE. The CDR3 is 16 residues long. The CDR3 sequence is CASSKSPGLAPYEQYL. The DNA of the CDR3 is TGTGCTAGCAGCAAATCCCCGGGACTAGCCCCCTACGAGCAGTACCTC.

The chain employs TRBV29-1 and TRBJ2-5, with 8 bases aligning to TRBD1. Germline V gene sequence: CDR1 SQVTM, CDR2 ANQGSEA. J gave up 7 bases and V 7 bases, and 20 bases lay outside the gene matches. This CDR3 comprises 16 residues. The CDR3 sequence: CSASGTGLLGYVTQYF. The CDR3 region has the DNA TGCAGCGCGTCCGGGACAGGCCTCCTGGGATATGTGACCCAGTACTTC.

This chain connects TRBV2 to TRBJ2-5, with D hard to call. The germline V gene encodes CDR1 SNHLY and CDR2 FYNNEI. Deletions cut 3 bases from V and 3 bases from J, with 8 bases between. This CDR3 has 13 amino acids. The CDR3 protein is CASSDLSEETQYF. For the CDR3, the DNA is TGTGCCAGCAGTGACCTGTCGGAAGAGACCCAGTACTTC.

The CDR3 nucleotides are TGTGCCACCGCCGGCCCCCGGGGACCTAGCACAGATACGCAGTACTTC. Encoded protein: CATAGPRGPSTDTQYF. This chain links TRBV10-3 with TRBJ2-4; D might be TRBD1 or TRBD2, each matching 5 bases. The CDR3 consists of 16 residues. Trimming removed 10 bases from V and 13 bases from J, with 32 bases in between. The germline V gene has CDR1 ENHRY and CDR2 SYGVKD.

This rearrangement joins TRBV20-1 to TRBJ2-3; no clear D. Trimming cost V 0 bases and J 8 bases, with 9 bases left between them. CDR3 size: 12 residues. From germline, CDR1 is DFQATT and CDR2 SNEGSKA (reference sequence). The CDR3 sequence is CSAREPPSTQYF. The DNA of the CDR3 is TGCAGTGCTAGAGAACCACCAAGTACGCAGTATTTT.

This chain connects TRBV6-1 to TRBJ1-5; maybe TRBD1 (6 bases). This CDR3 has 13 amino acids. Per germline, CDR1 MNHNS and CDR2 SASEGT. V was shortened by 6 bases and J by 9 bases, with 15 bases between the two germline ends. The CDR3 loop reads CASSQGKGRPQHF. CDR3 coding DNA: TGTGCCAGCAGCCAGGGGAAGGGCAGGCCCCAGCATTTT.

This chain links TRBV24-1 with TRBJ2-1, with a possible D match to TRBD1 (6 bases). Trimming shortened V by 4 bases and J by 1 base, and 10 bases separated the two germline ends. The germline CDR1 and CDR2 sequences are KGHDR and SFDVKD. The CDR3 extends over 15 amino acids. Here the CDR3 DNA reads TGTGCCACCAGTGAGACAGGTGGGTCCTACAATGAGCAGTTCTTC. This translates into CATSETGGSYNEQFF.

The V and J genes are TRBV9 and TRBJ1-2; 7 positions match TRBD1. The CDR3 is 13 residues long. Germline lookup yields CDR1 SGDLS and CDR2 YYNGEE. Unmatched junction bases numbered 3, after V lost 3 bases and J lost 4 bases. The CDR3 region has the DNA TGTGCCAGCAGCGACCGGGACAGCTATGGCTACACCTTC. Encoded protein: CASSDRDSYGYTF.

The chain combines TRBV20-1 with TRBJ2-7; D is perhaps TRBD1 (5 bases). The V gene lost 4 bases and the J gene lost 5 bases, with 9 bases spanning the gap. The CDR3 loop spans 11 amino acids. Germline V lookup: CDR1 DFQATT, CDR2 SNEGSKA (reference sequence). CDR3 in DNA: TGCAGTGCTAATCAGGGCCACGAGCAGTACTTC. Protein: CSANQGHEQYF.

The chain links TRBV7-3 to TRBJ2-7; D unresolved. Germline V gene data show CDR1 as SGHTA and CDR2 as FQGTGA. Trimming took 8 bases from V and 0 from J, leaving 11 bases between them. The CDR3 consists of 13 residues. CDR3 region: CASSSSLSYEQYF. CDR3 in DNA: TGTGCCAGCTCGAGCAGCCTCTCCTACGAGCAGTACTTC.

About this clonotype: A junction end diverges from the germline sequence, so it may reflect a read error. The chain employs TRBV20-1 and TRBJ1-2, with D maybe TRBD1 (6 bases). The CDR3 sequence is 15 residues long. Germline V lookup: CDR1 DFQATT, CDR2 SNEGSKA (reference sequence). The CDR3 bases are TGCGGTACTACCGACCCCACTACAGGGAATAGTGGCTGCACCTTC. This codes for CGTTDPTTGNSGCTF.

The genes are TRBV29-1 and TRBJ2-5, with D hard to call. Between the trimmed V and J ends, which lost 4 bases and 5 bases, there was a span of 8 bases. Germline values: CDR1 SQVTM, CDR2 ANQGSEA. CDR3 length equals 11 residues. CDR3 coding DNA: TGCAGCGTTGTGGGGTTGGAGACCCAGTACTTC. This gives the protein CSVVGLETQYF.

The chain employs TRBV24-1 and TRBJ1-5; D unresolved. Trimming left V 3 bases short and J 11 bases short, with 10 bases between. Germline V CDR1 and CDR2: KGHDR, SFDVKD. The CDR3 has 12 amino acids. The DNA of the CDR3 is TGTGCCACCAGTGATGACCTCGGGACCCAGCATTTT. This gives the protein CATSDDLGTQHF.

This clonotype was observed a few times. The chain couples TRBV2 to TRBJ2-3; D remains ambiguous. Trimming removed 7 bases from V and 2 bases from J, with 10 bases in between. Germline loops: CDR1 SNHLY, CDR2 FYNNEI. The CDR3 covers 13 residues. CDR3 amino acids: CASTSEYTDTQYF. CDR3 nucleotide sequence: TGTGCCAGCACCTCCGAGTACACAGATACGCAGTATTTT. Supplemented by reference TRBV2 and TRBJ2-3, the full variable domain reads EPEVTQTPSHQVTQMGQEVILRCVPISNHLYFYWYRQILGQKVEFLVSFYNNEISEKSEIFDDQFSVERPDGSNFTLKIRSTKLEDSAMYFCASTSEYTDTQYFGPGTRLTVL.

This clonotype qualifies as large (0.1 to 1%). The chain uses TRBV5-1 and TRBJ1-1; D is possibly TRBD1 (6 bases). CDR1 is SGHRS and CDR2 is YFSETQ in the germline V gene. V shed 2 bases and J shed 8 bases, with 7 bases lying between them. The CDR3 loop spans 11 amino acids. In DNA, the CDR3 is TGCGCCAGCAGCTTTGGACAGGAAGCTTTCTTT. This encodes CASSFGQEAFF. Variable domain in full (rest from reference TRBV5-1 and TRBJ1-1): KAGVTQTPRYLIKTRGQQVTLSCSPISGHRSVSWYQQTPGQGLQFLFEYFSETQRNKGNFPGRFSGRQFSNSRSEMNVSTLELGDSALYLCASSFGQEAFFGQGTRLTVV.

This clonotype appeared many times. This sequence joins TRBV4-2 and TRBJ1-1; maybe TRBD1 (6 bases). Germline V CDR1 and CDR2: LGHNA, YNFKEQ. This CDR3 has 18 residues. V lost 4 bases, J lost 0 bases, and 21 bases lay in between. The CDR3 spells CASSPYLGGLGMNTEAFF. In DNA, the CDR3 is TGTGCCAGCAGCCCCTACCTAGGGGGACTCGGGATGAACACTGAAGCTTTCTTT.

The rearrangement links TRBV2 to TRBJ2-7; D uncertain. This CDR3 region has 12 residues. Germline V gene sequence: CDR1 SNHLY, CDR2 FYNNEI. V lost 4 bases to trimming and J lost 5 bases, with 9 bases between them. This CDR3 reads CASSAEYDEQYF. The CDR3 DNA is TGTGCCAGCAGTGCCGAATATGACGAGCAGTACTTC.

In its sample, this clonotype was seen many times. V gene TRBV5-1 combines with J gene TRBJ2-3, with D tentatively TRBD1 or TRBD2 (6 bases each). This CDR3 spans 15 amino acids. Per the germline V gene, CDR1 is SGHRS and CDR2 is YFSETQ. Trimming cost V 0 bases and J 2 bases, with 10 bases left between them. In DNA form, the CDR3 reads TGCGCCAGCAGCTTGGAGGGGGGTTACACAGATACGCAGTATTTT. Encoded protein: CASSLEGGYTDTQYF.

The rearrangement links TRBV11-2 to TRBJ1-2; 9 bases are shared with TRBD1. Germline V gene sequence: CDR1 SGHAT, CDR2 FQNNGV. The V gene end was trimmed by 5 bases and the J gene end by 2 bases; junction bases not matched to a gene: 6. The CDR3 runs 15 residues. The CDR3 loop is CASSTDGQGNYGYTF. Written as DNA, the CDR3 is TGTGCCAGCAGCACCGACGGACAGGGGAACTATGGCTACACCTTC. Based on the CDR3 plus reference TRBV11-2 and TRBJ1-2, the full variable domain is EAGVAQSPRYKIIEKRQSVAFWCNPISGHATLYWYQQILGQGPKLLIQFQNNGVVDDSQLPKDRFSAERLKGVDSTLKIQPAKLEDSAVYLCASSTDGQGNYGYTFGSGTRLTVV.

In DNA, the CDR3 is TGCGCCAGTACAGGGCACTACAATGAGCAGTTCTTC. It is translated as CASTGHYNEQFF. The chain has TRBV10-2 and TRBJ2-1; TRBD1 is a possible D gene (6 bases). Germline CDR1 reads WSHSY; CDR2 reads SAAADI. V lost 9 bases and J lost 3, with 9 bases in between. The CDR3 covers 12 residues.

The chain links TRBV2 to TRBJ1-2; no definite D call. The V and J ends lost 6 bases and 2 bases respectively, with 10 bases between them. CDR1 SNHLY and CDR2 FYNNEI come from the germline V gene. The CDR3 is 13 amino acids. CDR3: CASSLWGNYGYTF. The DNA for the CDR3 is TGTGCCAGCAGCTTGTGGGGAAACTATGGCTACACCTTC.

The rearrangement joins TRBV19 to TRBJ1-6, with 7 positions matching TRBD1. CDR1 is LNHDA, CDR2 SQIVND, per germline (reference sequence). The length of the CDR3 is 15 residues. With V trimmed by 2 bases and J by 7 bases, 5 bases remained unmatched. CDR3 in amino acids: CASSIIGTVNSPLHF. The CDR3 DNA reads TGTGCCAGTAGTATAATCGGGACAGTAAATTCACCCCTCCACTTT.

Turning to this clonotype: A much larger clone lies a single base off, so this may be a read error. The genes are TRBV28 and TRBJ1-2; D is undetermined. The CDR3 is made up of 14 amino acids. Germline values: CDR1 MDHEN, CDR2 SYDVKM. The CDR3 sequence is CPSSFASSGYGYTF. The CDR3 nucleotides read TGTCCCAGCAGTTTTGCCTCCTCGGGGTATGGCTACACCTTC.